These 18 T cell receptor beta chains share one sample of origin, sequenced in a study of blood T cell repertoires in COVID-19. This table comes from immunoSEQ multiplex PCR, and its TCRdb copy is limited to in-frame clones, with some not included. The sample lists approximately 190,000 clones, around 80% seen once, with over 13% in the top ten. Sequenced sample: peripheral blood. All receptors come from a man aged 30 to 39 with active or convalescent COVID-19.

The chain links TRBV7-9 to TRBJ1-2; the D is unclear. Trimming shortened V by 5 bases and J by 3 bases, and 10 bases separated the two germline ends. Germline V gives CDR1 SEHNR, CDR2 FQNEAQ (reference sequence). This CDR3 is built from 13 residues. For the CDR3, the DNA is TGTGCCAGCAGCCTCAATCGGGACTATGGCTACACCTTC. Translated, it gives CASSLNRDYGYTF.

The V call is TRBV5-6, the J call TRBJ1-2; TRBD1 aligns across 8 bases. Per germline, CDR1 SGHDT and CDR2 YYEEEE. V lost 1 base, J lost 8 bases, and 7 bases stayed unmatched. This CDR3 is built from 14 residues. The DNA for the CDR3 is TGTGCCAGCAGCTTGTCGCAGGGGGCACGGGGCTACACCTTC. Its translation is CASSLSQGARGYTF.

In nucleotides, the CDR3 is TGTGCCAGCAGTCGAACCCGGGGTGGTAGCGGGGGTGTAGATACGCAGTATTTT. Translating gives CASSRTRGGSGGVDTQYF. J is TRBJ2-3 and V is TRBV28, with TRBD2 identical over 9 bases. With V trimmed by 5 bases and J by 5 bases, 17 bases remained unmatched. CDR3 size: 18 residues. CDR1 and CDR2 (germline): MDHEN, SYDVKM.

The rearrangement links TRBV24-1 to TRBJ2-3, with 9 bases identical to TRBD1. Germline loops: CDR1 KGHDR, CDR2 SFDVKD. The V segment lost 4 bases and the J segment 3 bases; nucleotides outside the gene matches: 4. The length of the CDR3 is 15 residues. The CDR3 loop is CATSEGQGITDTQYF. CDR3 bases: TGTGCCACCAGTGAGGGACAGGGAATAACAGATACGCAGTATTTT.

V usage is TRBV7-9 and J usage is TRBJ2-1; D is unresolved. This CDR3 region has 13 residues. Trimming took off 4 bases at V and 5 bases at J, with 9 bases between the two ends. From germline, CDR1 is SEHNR and CDR2 FQNEAQ (reference sequence). The CDR3 DNA reads as TGTGCCAGCAGCTCGGTCCCCCACAATGAGCAGTTCTTC. Amino acid sequence: CASSSVPHNEQFF. The complete variable domain, with remaining parts taken from reference TRBV7-9 and TRBJ2-1, reads DTGVSQNPRHKITKRGQNVTFRCDPISEHNRLYWYRQTLGQGPEFLTYFQNEAQLEKSRLLSDRFSAERPKGSFSTLEIQRTEQGDSAMYLCASSSVPHNEQFFGPGTRLTVL.

V and J are TRBV3-1 (or the pseudogene TRBV3-2) and TRBJ2-7; TRBD2 aligns across 15 bases. Germline CDR1 and CDR2: LGHDT and YNNKEL (reference sequence). V gave up 4 bases and J gave up 4 bases; unmatched junction bases: 2. The CDR3 has 15 amino acids. The CDR3 DNA follows: TGTGCCAGCAGCCGGACTAGCGGGAGGGCTTACGAGCAGTACTTC. Protein product: CASSRTSGRAYEQYF.

The sample holds a few counts of this clone. V is TRBV2 and J is TRBJ1-5; no clear D. Per the germline V gene, CDR1 is SNHLY and CDR2 is FYNNEI. V lost 1 base, J lost 4 bases, and 8 bases lay in between. CDR3 size: 14 residues. The CDR3 sequence is CASSEERPNQPQHF. The CDR3 nucleotides are TGTGCCAGCAGTGAAGAGAGGCCTAATCAGCCCCAGCATTTT.

This clone was detected only a few times. The chain employs TRBV27 and TRBJ1-2, with D unresolved. Germline CDR1 MNHEY, CDR2 SMNVEV (reference sequence). V lost 5 bases, J lost 0 bases, and 13 bases lay in between. There are 15 residues in the CDR3. The CDR3 nucleotides are TGTGCCAGCAGTACGATGGCAGAATCTAACTATGGCTACACCTTC. Protein product: CASSTMAESNYGYTF.

V usage is TRBV7-6 and J usage is TRBJ1-4; D is undetermined. In germline, CDR1 is SGHVS, CDR2 FNYEAQ. With 2 bases removed from V and 0 bases from J, the gap between germline ends came to 19 bases. The CDR3 covers 19 residues. CDR3 sequence reads: CASSLNLRDSPATNEKLFF. The CDR3 coding sequence is TGTGCCAGCAGCTTAAATTTGAGGGATTCCCCGGCAACTAATGAAAAACTGTTTTTT. Variable domain in full (rest from reference TRBV7-6 and TRBJ1-4): GAGVSQSPRYKVTKRGQDVALRCDPISGHVSLYWYRQALGQGPEFLTYFNYEAQQDKSGLPNDRFSAERPEGSISTLTIQRTEQRDSAMYRCASSLNLRDSPATNEKLFFGSGTQLSVL.

The chain has TRBV27 and TRBJ1-1; D gene uncertain. The germline V and J ends were trimmed by 6 bases and 5 bases, with 7 bases remaining between them. Germline V CDR1 and CDR2: MNHEY, SMNVEV (reference sequence). This CDR3 contains 11 residues. CDR3 sequence reads: CASRIRTEAFF. The CDR3 DNA sequence: TGTGCCAGCAGGATCCGGACTGAAGCTTTCTTT.

The J gene is TRBJ1-1, the V gene TRBV28; D unclear. CDR3 length equals 14 residues. The ends were cut back, 7 bases at V and 4 bases at J, with 16 bases in the middle. Germline lookup yields CDR1 MDHEN and CDR2 SYDVKM. The CDR3 loop reads CASTWRATGTEAFF. The DNA of the CDR3 is TGTGCCAGCACCTGGAGGGCGACGGGCACTGAAGCTTTCTTT.

The chain employs TRBV28 and TRBJ2-7; 11 bases are shared with TRBD2. Germline CDR1 reads MDHEN; CDR2 reads SYDVKM. The CDR3 contains 15 residues. The ends lost 6 bases at V and 9 bases at J; junction bases unmatched: 13. CDR3 in amino acids: CASSSGTSGLKGQYV. Written as DNA, the CDR3 is TGTGCCAGCAGCTCCGGGACTAGCGGTTTGAAGGGGCAGTACGTC.

This clone has only one observation. The V call is TRBV11-2, the J call TRBJ2-7; D is perhaps TRBD2 (6 bases). V lost 1 base to trimming and J lost 6 bases, with 19 bases between them. The CDR3 extends over 16 amino acids. Germline loops: CDR1 SGHAT, CDR2 FQNNGV. The CDR3 spells CASSLAVGTAGGEQYV. DNA for the CDR3: TGTGCCAGCAGCTTAGCCGTCGGGACCGCCGGGGGCGAGCAGTACGTC.

This chain joins TRBV2 and TRBJ2-3, with 14 bases matching TRBD2. Trimming took 5 bases from V and 8 from J; bases not matched to a gene: 3. The germline gives CDR1 SNHLY, CDR2 FYNNEI. This CDR3 spans 14 amino acids. The CDR3 nucleotides read TGTGCCAGCAGTCCGGGACTAGCGGGAGTTACGCAGTATTTT. Encoded protein: CASSPGLAGVTQYF.

V is TRBV4-1 and J is TRBJ1-2; the match to TRBD1 covers 9 bases. The CDR3 runs to 16 residues. Germline V gene sequence: CDR1 MGHRA, CDR2 YSYEKL. J lost 4 bases, V lost 1 base, and 7 bases had no gene match. The CDR3 spells CASSQVGGDRAYGYTF. CDR3 bases: TGCGCCAGCAGCCAAGTCGGTGGGGACAGGGCCTATGGCTACACCTTC.

This clone has just one count. This chain uses TRBV13 with TRBJ2-3; D unclear. The CDR3 is 14 residues long. CDR1 is PRHDT and CDR2 is FYEKMQ in the germline V gene (reference sequence). Deletions cut 1 base from V and 2 bases from J, with 7 bases between. The CDR3: CASSLDSFTDTQYF. The CDR3 DNA sequence: TGTGCCAGCAGCTTAGACTCTTTCACAGATACGCAGTATTTT.

CDR3 sequence (DNA): TGTGCCAGCAGCTTGGCGGGGCTAGCGGGAAAGGGAGGGGAGCAGTACTTC. It is translated as CASSLAGLAGKGGEQYF. The gene calls are TRBV5-5 and TRBJ2-7, with 9 bases aligning to TRBD2. After removal of 0 bases from V and 7 bases from J, the junction contained 14 bases not matched to a gene. There are 17 residues in the CDR3. Germline CDR1 and CDR2: SGHKS and YYEKEE (reference sequence).

CDR3 bases: TGTGCCACCAGCAGACTTACGCCGGGACTAGCGGGAGACACCGGGGAGCTGTTTTTT. As protein: CATSRLTPGLAGDTGELFF. V gene TRBV15 combines with J gene TRBJ2-2; 14 positions match TRBD2. The junction had 8 bases not matched to a gene; V was cut back by 2 bases and J by 3 bases. CDR3 length: 19 residues. Per the germline V gene, CDR1 is LNHNV and CDR2 is YYDKDF (reference sequence).